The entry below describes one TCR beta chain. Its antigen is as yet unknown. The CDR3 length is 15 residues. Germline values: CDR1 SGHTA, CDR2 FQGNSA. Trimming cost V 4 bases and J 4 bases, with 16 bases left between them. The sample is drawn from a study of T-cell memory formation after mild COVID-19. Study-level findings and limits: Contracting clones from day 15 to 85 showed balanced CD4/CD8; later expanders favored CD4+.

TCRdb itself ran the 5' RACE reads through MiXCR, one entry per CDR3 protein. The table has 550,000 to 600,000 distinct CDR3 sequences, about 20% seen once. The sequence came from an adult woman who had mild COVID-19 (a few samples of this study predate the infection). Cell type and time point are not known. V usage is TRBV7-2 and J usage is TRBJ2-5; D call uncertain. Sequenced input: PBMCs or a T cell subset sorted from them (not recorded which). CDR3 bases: TGTGCCAGCAGCTATTATGGGGTGGGGTTAGAGACCCAGTACTTC. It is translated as CASSYYGVGLETQYF.